The present TCR beta chain was sequenced within a study of T cells in Graves' hyperthyroidism and ophthalmopathy. Study outcomes and limitations: A model of 13 V-J pairs discriminated ophthalmopathy from stable hyperthyroidism. Appearing also in blood were most of the thyroid clonotypes expanded above 0.001.

This clonotype was counted ten times or more. Antigen specificity is unknown. CDR3 size: 15 residues. The V gene end was trimmed by 3 bases and the J gene end by 5 bases; junction bases not matched to a gene: 4. Germline lookup yields CDR1 SEHNR and CDR2 FQNEAQ (reference sequence). Used for diagnoses were clinical symptoms, serum thyroxine and TRAb, thyroid ultrasound and orbital computed tomography. TCR beta CDR3 regions were amplified from RNA transcripts. Using the HTBI primer set, a first-round RT-PCR was run on the TCR CDR3. MiXCR, applied by TCRdb to the multiplex PCR reads, yields one record per CDR3 protein. Here the sample spans some 560,000 distinct CDR3 sequences, 15% to 17% being singletons.

The chain recombines TRBV7-9 with TRBJ2-7; TRBD2 agrees at 13 bases. The specimen was blood. This receptor was identified in a woman in her 30s with Graves' hyperthyroidism. CDR3 in DNA: TGTGCCAGCAGCTTCGGGACTAGCGGGATCCACGAGCAGTACTTC. Translating gives CASSFGTSGIHEQYF.